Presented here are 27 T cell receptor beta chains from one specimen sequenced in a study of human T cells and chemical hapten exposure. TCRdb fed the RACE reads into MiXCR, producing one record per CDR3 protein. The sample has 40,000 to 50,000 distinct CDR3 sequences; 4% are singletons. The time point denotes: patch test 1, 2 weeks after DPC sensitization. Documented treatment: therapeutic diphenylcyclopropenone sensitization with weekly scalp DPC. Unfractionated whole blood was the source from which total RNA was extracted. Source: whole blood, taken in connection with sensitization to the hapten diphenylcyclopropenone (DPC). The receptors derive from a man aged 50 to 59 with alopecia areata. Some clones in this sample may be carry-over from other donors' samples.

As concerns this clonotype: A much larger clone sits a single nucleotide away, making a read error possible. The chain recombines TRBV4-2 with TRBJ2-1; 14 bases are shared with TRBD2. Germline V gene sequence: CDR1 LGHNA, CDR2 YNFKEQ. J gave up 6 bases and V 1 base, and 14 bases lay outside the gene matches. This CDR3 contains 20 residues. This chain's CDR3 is CASSQVRGLAGVGGGNEQFF. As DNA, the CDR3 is TGTGCCAGCAGCCAAGTGAGGGGACTAGCGGGAGTCGGGGGGGGCAATGAGCAGTTCTTC.

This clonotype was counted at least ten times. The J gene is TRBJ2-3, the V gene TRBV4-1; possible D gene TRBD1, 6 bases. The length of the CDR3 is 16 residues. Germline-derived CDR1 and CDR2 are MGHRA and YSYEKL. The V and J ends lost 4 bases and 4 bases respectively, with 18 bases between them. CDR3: CASSPSPYRDADTQYF. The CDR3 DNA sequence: TGCGCCAGCAGCCCCTCCCCTTACAGGGACGCAGATACGCAGTATTTT.

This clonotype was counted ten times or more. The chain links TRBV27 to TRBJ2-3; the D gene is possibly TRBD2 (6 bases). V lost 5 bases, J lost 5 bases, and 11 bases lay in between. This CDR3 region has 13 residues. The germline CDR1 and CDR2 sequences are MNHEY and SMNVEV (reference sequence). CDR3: CASSKGLRDTQYF. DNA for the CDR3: TGTGCCAGCAGTAAGGGACTCCGAGATACGCAGTATTTT.

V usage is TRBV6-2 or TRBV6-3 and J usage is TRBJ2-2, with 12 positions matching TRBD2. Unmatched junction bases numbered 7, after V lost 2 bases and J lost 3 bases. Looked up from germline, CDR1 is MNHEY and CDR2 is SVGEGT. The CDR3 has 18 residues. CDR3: CASSYVLAGGPYTGELFF. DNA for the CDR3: TGTGCCAGCAGTTACGTTCTAGCGGGAGGGCCGTACACCGGGGAGCTGTTTTTT.

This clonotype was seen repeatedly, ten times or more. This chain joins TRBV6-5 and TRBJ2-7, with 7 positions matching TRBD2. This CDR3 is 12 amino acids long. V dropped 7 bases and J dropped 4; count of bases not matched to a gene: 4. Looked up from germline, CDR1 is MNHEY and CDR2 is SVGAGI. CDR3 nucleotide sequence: TGTGCCAGCACTGGCGGGAGTTACGAGCAGTACTTC. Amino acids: CASTGGSYEQYF.

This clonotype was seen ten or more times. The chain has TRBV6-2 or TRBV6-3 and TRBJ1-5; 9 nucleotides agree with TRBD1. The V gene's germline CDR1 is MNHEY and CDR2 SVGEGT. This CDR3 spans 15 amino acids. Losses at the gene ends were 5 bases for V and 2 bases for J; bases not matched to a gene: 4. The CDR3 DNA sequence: TGTGCCAGCAGTCGACAGGGGGGCGGCAATCAGCCCCAGCATTTT. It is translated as CASSRQGGGNQPQHF.

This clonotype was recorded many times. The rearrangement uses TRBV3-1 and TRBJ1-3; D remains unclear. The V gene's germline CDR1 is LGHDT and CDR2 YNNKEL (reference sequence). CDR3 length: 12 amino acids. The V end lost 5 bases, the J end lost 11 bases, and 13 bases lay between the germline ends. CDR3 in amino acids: CASSYNTEPIYF. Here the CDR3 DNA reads TGTGCCAGCAGCTACAATACGGAACCCATATATTTT.

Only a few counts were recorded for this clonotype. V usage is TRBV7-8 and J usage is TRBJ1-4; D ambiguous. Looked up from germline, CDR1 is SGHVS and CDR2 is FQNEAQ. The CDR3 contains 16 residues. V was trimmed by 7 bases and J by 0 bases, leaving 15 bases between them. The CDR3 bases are TGTGCCAGCACCCGAAGGGAACCTCCAACTAATGAAAAACTGTTTTTT. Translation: CASTRREPPTNEKLFF.

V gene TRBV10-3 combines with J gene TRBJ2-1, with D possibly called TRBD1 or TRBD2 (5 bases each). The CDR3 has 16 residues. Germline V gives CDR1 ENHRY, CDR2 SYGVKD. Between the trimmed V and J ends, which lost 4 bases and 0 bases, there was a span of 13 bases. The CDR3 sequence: CAISGGPLSSYNEQFF. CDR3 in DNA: TGTGCCATCAGTGGGGGACCATTAAGCTCCTACAATGAGCAGTTCTTC.

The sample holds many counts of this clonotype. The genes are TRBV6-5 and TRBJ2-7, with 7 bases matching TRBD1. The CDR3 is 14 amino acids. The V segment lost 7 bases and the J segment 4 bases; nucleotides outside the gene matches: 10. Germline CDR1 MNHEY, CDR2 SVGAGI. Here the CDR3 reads CASTPPGQRYEQYF. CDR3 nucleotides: TGTGCCAGCACCCCCCCGGGACAGAGGTACGAGCAGTACTTC.

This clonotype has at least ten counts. Here the CDR3 DNA reads TGTGCCAGCTCACCCACTAGCGCGGAGCAGTTCTTC. Amino acid sequence: CASSPTSAEQFF. This chain uses TRBV18 with TRBJ2-1; 7 bases map to TRBD2. Trimming removed 3 bases from V and 10 bases from J; junction bases left unmatched: 3. From germline, CDR1 is KGHSH and CDR2 LQKENI. The CDR3 totals 12 residues.

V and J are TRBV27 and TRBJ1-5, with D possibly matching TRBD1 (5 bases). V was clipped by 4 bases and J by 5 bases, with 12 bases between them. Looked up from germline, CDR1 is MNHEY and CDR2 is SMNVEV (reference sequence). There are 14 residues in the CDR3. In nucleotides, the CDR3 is TGTGCCAGCAGTTCGGAAAGGGGAGATCAGCCCCAGCATTTT. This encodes CASSSERGDQPQHF.

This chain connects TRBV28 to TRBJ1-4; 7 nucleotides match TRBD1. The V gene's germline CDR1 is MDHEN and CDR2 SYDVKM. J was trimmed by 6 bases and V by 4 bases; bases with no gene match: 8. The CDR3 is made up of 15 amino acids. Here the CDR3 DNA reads TGTGCCAGCAGTTCCGGAGGGACAGAGGATGAAAAACTGTTTTTT. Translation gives CASSSGGTEDEKLFF.

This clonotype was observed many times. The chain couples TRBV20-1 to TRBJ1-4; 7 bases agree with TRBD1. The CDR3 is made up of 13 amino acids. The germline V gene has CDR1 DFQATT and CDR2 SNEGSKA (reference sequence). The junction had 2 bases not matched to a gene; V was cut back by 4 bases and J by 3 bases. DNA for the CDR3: TGCAGTGCTAAGGGGGCGTCTAATGAAAAACTGTTTTTT. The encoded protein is CSAKGASNEKLFF.

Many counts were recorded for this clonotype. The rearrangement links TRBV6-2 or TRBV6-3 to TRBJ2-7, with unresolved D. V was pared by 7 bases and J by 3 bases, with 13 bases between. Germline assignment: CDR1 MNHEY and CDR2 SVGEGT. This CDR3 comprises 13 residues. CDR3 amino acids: CASKYRSSYEQYF. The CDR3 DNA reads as TGTGCCAGCAAATATAGGAGCAGCTACGAGCAGTACTTC.

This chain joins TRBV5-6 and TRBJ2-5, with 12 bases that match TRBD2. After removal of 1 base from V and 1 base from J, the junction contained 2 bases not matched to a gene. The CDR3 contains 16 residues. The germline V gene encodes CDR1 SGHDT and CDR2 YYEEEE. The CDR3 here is CASSLRTSGIQETQYF. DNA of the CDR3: TGTGCCAGCAGCTTGCGGACTAGCGGGATCCAAGAGACCCAGTACTTC.

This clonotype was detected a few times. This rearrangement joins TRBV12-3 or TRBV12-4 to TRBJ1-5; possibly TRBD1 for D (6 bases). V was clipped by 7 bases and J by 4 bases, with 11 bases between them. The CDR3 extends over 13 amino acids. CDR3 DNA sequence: TGTGCCAGCAATCCCCAGGGGAATCAGCCCCAGCATTTT. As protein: CASNPQGNQPQHF.

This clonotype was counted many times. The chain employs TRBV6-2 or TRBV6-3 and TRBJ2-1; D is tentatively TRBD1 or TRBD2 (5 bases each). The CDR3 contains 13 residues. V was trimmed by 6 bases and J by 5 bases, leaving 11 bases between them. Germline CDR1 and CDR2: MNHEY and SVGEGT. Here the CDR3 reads CASRRGPDNEQFF. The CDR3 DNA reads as TGTGCCAGCAGACGGGGACCCGACAATGAGCAGTTCTTC.

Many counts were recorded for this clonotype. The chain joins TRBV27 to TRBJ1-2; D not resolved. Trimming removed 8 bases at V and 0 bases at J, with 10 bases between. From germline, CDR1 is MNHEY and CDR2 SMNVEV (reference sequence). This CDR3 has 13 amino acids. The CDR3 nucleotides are TGTGCCAGCGGGATCAGTTCTAACTATGGCTACACCTTC. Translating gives CASGISSNYGYTF.

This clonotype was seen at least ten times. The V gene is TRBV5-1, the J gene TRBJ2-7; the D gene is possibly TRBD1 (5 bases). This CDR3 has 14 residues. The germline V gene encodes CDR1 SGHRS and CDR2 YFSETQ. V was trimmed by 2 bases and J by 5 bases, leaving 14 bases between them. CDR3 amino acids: CASSLQVLGHEQYF. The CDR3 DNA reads TGCGCCAGCAGCTTACAGGTTCTAGGGCACGAGCAGTACTTC. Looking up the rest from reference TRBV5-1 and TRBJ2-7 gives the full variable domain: KAGVTQTPRYLIKTRGQQVTLSCSPISGHRSVSWYQQTPGQGLQFLFEYFSETQRNKGNFPGRFSGRQFSNSRSEMNVSTLELGDSALYLCASSLQVLGHEQYFGPGTRLTVT.

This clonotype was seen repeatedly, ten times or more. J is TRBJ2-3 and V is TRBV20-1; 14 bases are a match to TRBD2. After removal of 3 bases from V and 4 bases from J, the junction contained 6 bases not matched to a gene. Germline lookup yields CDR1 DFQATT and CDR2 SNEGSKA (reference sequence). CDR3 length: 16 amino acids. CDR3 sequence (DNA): TGCAGTGCTAGTGACAGACTAGCGGGAGGGTCAGATACGCAGTATTTT. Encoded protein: CSASDRLAGGSDTQYF.

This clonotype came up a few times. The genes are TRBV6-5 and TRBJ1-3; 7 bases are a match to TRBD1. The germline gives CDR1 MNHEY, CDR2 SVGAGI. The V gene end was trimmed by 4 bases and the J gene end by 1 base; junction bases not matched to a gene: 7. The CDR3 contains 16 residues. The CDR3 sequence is CASSSPGQKSGNTIYF. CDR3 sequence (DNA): TGTGCCAGCAGTTCCCCGGGACAGAAGTCTGGAAACACCATATATTTT.

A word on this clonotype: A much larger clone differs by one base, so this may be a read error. Here the CDR3 DNA reads TGTGCCTGGAGACCACTCGACGGGGGCAACGAGCAGTACTTC. The encoded protein is CAWRPLDGGNEQYF. The V gene is TRBV30, the J gene TRBJ2-7; D might be TRBD1 or TRBD2, each matching 6 bases. The CDR3 has 14 amino acids. Trimming cost V 3 bases and J 5 bases, with 17 bases left between them. The V gene's germline CDR1 is GTSNPN and CDR2 SVGIG (reference sequence).

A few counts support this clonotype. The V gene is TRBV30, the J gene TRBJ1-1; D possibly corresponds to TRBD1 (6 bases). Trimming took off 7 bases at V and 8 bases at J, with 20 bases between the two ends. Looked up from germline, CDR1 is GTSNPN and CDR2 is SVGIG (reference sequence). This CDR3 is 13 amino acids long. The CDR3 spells CASSTGFLAEAFF. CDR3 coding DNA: TGTGCCTCCTCTACAGGGTTTCTTGCCGAAGCTTTCTTT. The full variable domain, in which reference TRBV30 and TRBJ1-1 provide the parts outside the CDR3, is SQTIHQWPATLVQPVGSPLSLECTVEGTSNPNLYWYRQAAGRGLQLLFYSVGIGQISSEVPQNLSASRPQDRQFILSSKKLLLSDSGFYLCASSTGFLAEAFFGQGTRLTVV.

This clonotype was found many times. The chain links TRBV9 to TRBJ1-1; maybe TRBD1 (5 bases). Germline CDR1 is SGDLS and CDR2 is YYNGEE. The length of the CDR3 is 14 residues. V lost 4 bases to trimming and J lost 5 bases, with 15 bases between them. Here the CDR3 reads CASSSDWGGTEAFF. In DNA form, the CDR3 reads TGTGCCAGCAGCTCCGACTGGGGCGGGACTGAAGCTTTCTTT.

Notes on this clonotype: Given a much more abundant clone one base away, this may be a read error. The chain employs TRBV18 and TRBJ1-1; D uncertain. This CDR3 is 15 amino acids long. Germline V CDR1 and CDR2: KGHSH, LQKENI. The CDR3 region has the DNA TGTGTCAGCTCACCACAGTTGTACCGGAACACTGAAGCTTTCTTT. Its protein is CVSSPQLYRNTEAFF.

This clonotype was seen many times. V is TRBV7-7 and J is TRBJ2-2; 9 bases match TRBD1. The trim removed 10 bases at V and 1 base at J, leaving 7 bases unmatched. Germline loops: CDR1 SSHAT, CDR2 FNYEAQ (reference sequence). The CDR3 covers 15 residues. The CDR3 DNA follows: TGTGCCATCATTCCGGGACAGGGGAACACCGGGGAGCTGTTTTTT. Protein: CAIIPGQGNTGELFF. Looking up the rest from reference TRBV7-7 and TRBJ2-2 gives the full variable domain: GAGVSQSPRYKVTKRGQDVTLRCDPISSHATLYWYQQALGQGPEFLTYFNYEAQPDKSGLPSDRFSAERPEGSISTLTIQRTEQRDSAMYRCAIIPGQGNTGELFFGEGSRLTVL.